The next 20 T cell receptor beta chains were all read from a single sample in a study of immune characterization of retroperitoneal liposarcoma. Via MiXCR, TCRdb re-called the PCR reads, giving one row per CDR3 protein. The repertoire holds 7,000 or so distinct CDR3 sequences, roughly 31% seen once, with around 30% in the top ten. The sequenced sample consisted of tumor tissue. The receptors come from a female donor with retroperitoneal liposarcoma.

The rearrangement joins TRBV6-1 to TRBJ1-4, with D maybe TRBD1 (6 bases). The CDR3 runs to 16 residues. Germline loops: CDR1 MNHNS, CDR2 SASEGT. Between the trimmed V and J ends, which lost 5 bases and 5 bases, there was a span of 18 bases. CDR3 protein: CASSTHLGQQNEKLFF. The CDR3 DNA is TGTGCCAGCAGTACCCATTTAGGACAGCAGAATGAAAAACTGTTTTTT.

This clonotype was seen a handful of times. The V and J genes are TRBV6-1 and TRBJ2-1, with 10 bases aligning to TRBD2. The J call may not be correct, given that the DNA end is closer to TRBJ2-7. This CDR3 contains 16 residues. Looked up from germline, CDR1 is MNHNS and CDR2 is SASEGT. This CDR3 is CASSATTSGAYNEQYF. The CDR3 bases are TGTGCCAGCAGTGCCACTACTAGCGGGGCCTACAATGAGCAGTACTTC.

CDR3 nucleotide sequence: TGTGCCAGCAGCCAAAGACGACTAGCGGTCAATGAGCAGTTCTTC. Translating it yields CASSQRRLAVNEQFF. The chain links TRBV7-2 to TRBJ2-1; 9 nucleotides match TRBD2. CDR1 is SGHTA and CDR2 is FQGNSA in the germline V gene. V shed 5 bases, J shed 6 bases, and the junction held 8 bases outside the gene matches. This CDR3 is 15 amino acids long.

The chain uses TRBV11-2 and TRBJ2-1; 11 bases are shared with TRBD2. The CDR3 is 16 residues long. Germline trimming cut 5 bases from V and 7 bases from J; bases unmatched to any gene: 10. Germline lookup yields CDR1 SGHAT and CDR2 FQNNGV. CDR3 protein: CASSRRDLAGGNEQFF. Here the CDR3 DNA reads TGTGCCAGCAGCCGGCGGGATCTAGCGGGAGGAAATGAGCAGTTCTTC.

In this sample, this clonotype turned up a few times. One base away lies a much larger clone, so this may be a sequencing read error. The chain couples TRBV10-1 to TRBJ2-2; TRBD1 or TRBD2 may be the D gene (5 bases each). The CDR3 contains 13 residues. Germline V gene data show CDR1 as WNHNN and CDR2 as SYGVQD (reference sequence). The CDR3: CASGGVGTGEPFF. For the CDR3, the DNA is TGCGCCAGCGGGGGAGTGGGTACCGGGGAGCCGTTTTTT.

This clonotype was seen ten or more times. The chain has TRBV5-6 and TRBJ1-1; D is perhaps TRBD1 (6 bases). The CDR3 spans 14 residues. The V and J ends lost 4 bases and 7 bases respectively, with 17 bases between them. Looked up from germline, CDR1 is SGHDT and CDR2 is YYEEEE. DNA for the CDR3: TGTGCCAGCAGCACGAAGACAGGTTTGGATGAAGCTTTCTTT. Its protein is CASSTKTGLDEAFF.

The sample holds many counts of this clonotype. The rearrangement joins TRBV6-5 to TRBJ1-1; D is unclear. Germline CDR1 MNHEY, CDR2 SVGAGI. The V end lost 0 bases, the J end lost 1 base, and 6 bases lay between the germline ends. CDR3 length: 14 amino acids. The CDR3 sequence: CASSYSRENTEAFF. The DNA of the CDR3 is TGTGCCAGCAGTTACTCAAGAGAGAACACTGAAGCTTTCTTT.

The chain has TRBV7-2 and TRBJ2-2; D ambiguous. V was cut by 2 bases and J by 6 bases, with 7 bases left in between. This CDR3 is built from 13 residues. The germline V gene has CDR1 SGHTA and CDR2 FQGNSA. CDR3: CASSLMLSGELFF. The CDR3, as DNA: TGTGCCAGCAGCTTAATGTTGTCCGGGGAGCTGTTTTTT.

The V gene is TRBV30, the J gene TRBJ2-1; 7 positions match TRBD2. Per germline, CDR1 GTSNPN and CDR2 SVGIG (reference sequence). This CDR3 is 13 amino acids long. V gave up 7 bases and J gave up 5 bases; unmatched junction bases: 8. The CDR3 region has the DNA TGTGCCTCCACTGGGAGGGCCAACAATGAGCAGTTCTTC. Amino acids: CASTGRANNEQFF.

This clonotype was found a few times. The gene calls are TRBV6-6 and TRBJ2-1; 8 positions match TRBD1. The V gene end was trimmed by 11 bases and the J gene end by 10 bases; junction bases not matched to a gene: 7. Per the germline V gene, CDR1 is MNHNY and CDR2 is SVGAGI (reference sequence). CDR3 length: 11 amino acids. In nucleotides, the CDR3 is TGTGCCTGCCAGGGGGCGGGGGAGCAGTTCTTC. This encodes CACQGAGEQFF.

V and J are TRBV7-3 and TRBJ2-1, with 7 nucleotides matching TRBD2. V was clipped by 2 bases and J by 7 bases; unmatched bases: 8. CDR1 SGHTA and CDR2 FQGTGA come from the germline V gene. This CDR3 is built from 15 residues. For the CDR3, the DNA is TGTGCCAGCAGCTTATTGGGTAGCGGGCCTAATGAGCAGTTCTTC. It translates to CASSLLGSGPNEQFF.

This clonotype occurred many times. The rearrangement links TRBV5-1 to TRBJ2-5; a weak D match, TRBD2 (6 bases). Germline CDR1 and CDR2: SGHRS and YFSETQ. This CDR3 contains 14 residues. Trimming removed 2 bases at V and 5 bases at J, with 13 bases between. CDR3 bases: TGCGCCAGCAGCTTAGGGACTCTGGGGGAGACCCAGTACTTC. Its translation is CASSLGTLGETQYF.

This clonotype was seen a single time. V usage is TRBV5-8 and J usage is TRBJ2-3, with D uncertain. The V gene's germline CDR1 is SGHTS and CDR2 YDEGEE. The V gene lost 4 bases and the J gene lost 0 bases, with 15 bases spanning the gap. This CDR3 spans 16 amino acids. The CDR3 DNA is TGTGCCAGCAGCGTTGGTACATTCTCTAGCACAGATACGCAGTATTTT. It translates to CASSVGTFSSTDTQYF.

This clonotype was picked up a small number of times. The chain uses TRBV6-1 and TRBJ2-1, with D perhaps TRBD1 or TRBD2 (6 bases each). The germline V gene has CDR1 MNHNS and CDR2 SASEGT. Trimming shortened V by 0 bases and J by 9 bases, and 12 bases separated the two germline ends. The CDR3 runs to 14 residues. DNA for the CDR3: TGTGCCAGCAGTGAAGCGCTAGGGGGGATTGAGCAGTTCTTC. It encodes CASSEALGGIEQFF.

This chain joins TRBV6-1 and TRBJ2-1, with 9 bases matching TRBD2. The DNA end is more similar to TRBJ2-5, so the J call may be wrong. CDR3 length: 15 amino acids. CDR1 and CDR2 from the germline V gene are MNHNS and SASEGT. DNA for the CDR3: TGTGCCAGCAGTACCCTAGCGGGGTCCCAAGAGACCCAGTACTTC. Its protein product is CASSTLAGSQETQYF.

V is TRBV11-1 and J is TRBJ2-1, with 12 bases lining up with TRBD2. Looked up from germline, CDR1 is SGHAT and CDR2 is FQDESV (reference sequence). Losses at the gene ends were 5 bases for V and 6 bases for J; bases not matched to a gene: 17. This CDR3 comprises 19 residues. As DNA, the CDR3 is TGTGCCAGCAGCAGGAATTTATTCTCCGGGACTAGCGGGTCCAATGAGCAGTTCTTC. Amino acid sequence: CASSRNLFSGTSGSNEQFF.

This clonotype has at least ten counts. The rearrangement links TRBV6-1 to TRBJ2-7; 7 nucleotides align to TRBD1. V lost 8 bases, J lost 0 bases, and 7 bases stayed unmatched. CDR3 size: 14 residues. Germline V gives CDR1 MNHNS, CDR2 SASEGT. CDR3 sequence reads: CASRDSYSSYEQYF. In DNA form, the CDR3 reads TGTGCCAGCCGGGACAGCTATAGCTCCTACGAGCAGTACTTC.

This chain uses TRBV27 with TRBJ2-6; D is uncertain. Trimming shortened V by 3 bases and J by 4 bases, and 19 bases separated the two germline ends. The CDR3 loop spans 18 amino acids. CDR1 is MNHEY and CDR2 is SMNVEV in the germline V gene (reference sequence). The CDR3 region has the DNA TGTGCCAGCAGTTTTGATGGACCTAAACCGACAGGGGCCAACGTCCTGACTTTC. Translation: CASSFDGPKPTGANVLTF.

This sequence joins TRBV7-6 and TRBJ1-3; no clear D. V lost 1 base and J lost 0, with 10 bases in between. Germline loops: CDR1 SGHVS, CDR2 FNYEAQ. This CDR3 comprises 16 residues. Written as DNA, the CDR3 is TGTGCCAGCAGCTTAGTTCCGCAGAGCTCTGGAAACACCATATATTTT. Protein sequence: CASSLVPQSSGNTIYF.

The chain has TRBV12-3 or TRBV12-4 and TRBJ2-1; D unresolved. Trimming removed 2 bases at V and 15 bases at J, with 14 bases between. The CDR3 totals 12 residues. Written as DNA, the CDR3 is TGTGCCAGCAGTTTACCCAGAACGGGTGGGTTCTTC. It codes for CASSLPRTGGFF.